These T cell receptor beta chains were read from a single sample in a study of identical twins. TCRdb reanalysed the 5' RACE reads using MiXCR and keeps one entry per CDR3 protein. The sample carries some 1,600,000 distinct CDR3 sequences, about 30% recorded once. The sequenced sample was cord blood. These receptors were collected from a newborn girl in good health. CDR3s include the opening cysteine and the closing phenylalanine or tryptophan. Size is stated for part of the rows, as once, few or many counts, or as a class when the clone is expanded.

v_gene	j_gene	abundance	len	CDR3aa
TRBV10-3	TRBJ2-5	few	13	CAISHGTEGTQYF
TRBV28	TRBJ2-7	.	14	CASIKTGGSYEQYF
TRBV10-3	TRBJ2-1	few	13	CAIRAGVGNEQFF
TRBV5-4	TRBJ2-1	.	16	CASSLASGRDYNEQFF
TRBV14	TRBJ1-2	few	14	CASSQEVLTYGYTF
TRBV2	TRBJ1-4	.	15	CASRSQGATNEKLFF
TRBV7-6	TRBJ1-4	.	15	CASSLGTGLAEKLFF
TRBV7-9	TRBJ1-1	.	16	CASSQYRAGGYTEAFF
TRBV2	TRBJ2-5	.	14	CASSPGTGIETQYF
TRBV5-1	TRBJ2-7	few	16	CASSQRFGTSRYEQYF
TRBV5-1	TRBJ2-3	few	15	CASSLGRSSTDTQYF
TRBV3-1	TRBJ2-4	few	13	CASSGTYKNIQYF
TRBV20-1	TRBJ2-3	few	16	CSARDLSGGIADTQYF
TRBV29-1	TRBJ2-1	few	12	CSVELLGNEQFF
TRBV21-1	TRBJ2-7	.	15	CASSKERGPSYEQYF
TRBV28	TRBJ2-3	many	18	CASSLTRGIAGTTDTQYF